The rows below give T cell receptor beta chains drawn from one sample of a study of shared clonotypes between healthy human individuals. Sequenced by immunoSEQ multiplex PCR; TCRdb stores in-frame clones only, minus some. The data contain under 2,500,000 clones, approximately 96% of them seen just once; the ten biggest clones take up roughly 0.13%. The sequencing input was naive CD4+ T cells sorted from blood. The receptor source for this set is a man aged 18 to 35 in good health. The CDR3 runs from the conserved cysteine through the conserved F or W. Fields, in order: D gene, clone size, V gene, J gene, CDR3 DNA, CDR3 protein. The D gene is left open where the match is weak. The size of a clone is reported for some rows only, either as once, few or many, or as a class for expanded clones.

d_gene: TRBD2; abundance: -; v_gene: TRBV5-4; j_gene: TRBJ2-7; CDR3nt: TGTGCCAGCAGCTTGCTAGCGGGAGGGCGCGACGAGCAGTACTTC; CDR3aa: CASSLLAGGRDEQYF
d_gene: TRBD1; abundance: -; v_gene: TRBV6-1; j_gene: TRBJ2-7; CDR3nt: TGTGCCAGTCGGAGGGGACAGGGGTCCTACGAGCAGTACTTC; CDR3aa: CASRRGQGSYEQYF
d_gene: -; abundance: -; v_gene: TRBV2; j_gene: TRBJ2-7; CDR3nt: TGTGCCAGCAGTGAAGATATGTGGAGCTCCTACGAGCAGTACTTC; CDR3aa: CASSEDMWSSYEQYF
d_gene: TRBD1; abundance: -; v_gene: TRBV5-1; j_gene: TRBJ2-7; CDR3nt: TGCGCCAGCAGCCCCAAACCTACAGGGGCCGGCTACGAGCAGTACTTC; CDR3aa: CASSPKPTGAGYEQYF
d_gene: -; abundance: -; v_gene: TRBV18; j_gene: TRBJ1-1; CDR3nt: TGTGCCAGCTCCCCCTCGGGGAAGGCTGAAGCTTTCTTT; CDR3aa: CASSPSGKAEAFF
d_gene: TRBD2; abundance: -; v_gene: TRBV27; j_gene: TRBJ2-7; CDR3nt: TGTGCCAGCAGTCAGGGGACTAGCGGGGGGGCTTACGAGCAGTACTTC; CDR3aa: CASSQGTSGGAYEQYF
d_gene: -; abundance: once; v_gene: TRBV5-1; j_gene: TRBJ1-4; CDR3nt: TGCGCCAGCAGCTTGGGGCAGGGAGGAGAGAAAGAAAAACTGTTTTTT; CDR3aa: CASSLGQGGEKEKLFF
d_gene: -; abundance: -; v_gene: TRBV5-6; j_gene: TRBJ1-6; CDR3nt: TGTGCCAGCAGCTCCGCACAGGGCGCACCCCTCCACTTT; CDR3aa: CASSSAQGAPLHF
d_gene: -; abundance: -; v_gene: TRBV2; j_gene: TRBJ1-2; CDR3nt: TGTGCCAGCAGTGAAGCGCTACCGAGTGGCTACACCTTC; CDR3aa: CASSEALPSGYTF
d_gene: TRBD1; abundance: -; v_gene: TRBV5-1; j_gene: TRBJ2-7; CDR3nt: TGCGCCAGCAGTTCCAGGGGGAACACCTACGAGCAGTACTTC; CDR3aa: CASSSRGNTYEQYF
d_gene: TRBD1; abundance: few; v_gene: TRBV6-6; j_gene: TRBJ1-1; CDR3nt: TGTGCCAGCAGTGTATACAGGGGGGGAACTGAAGCTTTCTTT; CDR3aa: CASSVYRGGTEAFF
d_gene: -; abundance: -; v_gene: TRBV5-1; j_gene: TRBJ2-1; CDR3nt: TGCGCCAGCAGCTTGATCGCTAGCGATGAGCAGTTCTTC; CDR3aa: CASSLIASDEQFF
d_gene: TRBD2; abundance: once; v_gene: TRBV5-4; j_gene: TRBJ2-7; CDR3nt: TGTGCCAGCAGTTCCGGGACTAGCGCATCCTACGAGCAGTACTTC; CDR3aa: CASSSGTSASYEQYF
d_gene: TRBD1; abundance: once; v_gene: TRBV6-6; j_gene: TRBJ1-2; CDR3nt: TGTGCCAGCAGTTACTCCTCGACAGGGGGAGTAGGAGGCTACACCTTC; CDR3aa: CASSYSSTGGVGGYTF
d_gene: TRBD2; abundance: -; v_gene: TRBV5-4; j_gene: TRBJ2-3; CDR3nt: TGTGCCAGCAGCGGGGGACTAGCGGGGGGAACCGATACGCAGTATTTT; CDR3aa: CASSGGLAGGTDTQYF